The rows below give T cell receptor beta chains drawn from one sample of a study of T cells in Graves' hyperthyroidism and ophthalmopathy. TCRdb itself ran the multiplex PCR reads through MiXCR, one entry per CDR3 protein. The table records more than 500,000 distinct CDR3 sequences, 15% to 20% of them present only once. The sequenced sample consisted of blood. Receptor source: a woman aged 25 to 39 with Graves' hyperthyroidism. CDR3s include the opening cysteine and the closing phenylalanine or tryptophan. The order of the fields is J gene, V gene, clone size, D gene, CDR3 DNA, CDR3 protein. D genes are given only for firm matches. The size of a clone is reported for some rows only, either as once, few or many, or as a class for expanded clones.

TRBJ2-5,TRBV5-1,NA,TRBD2,TGCGCCAGCAGCGACGATACTAGCGGCCCCCAAGAGACCCAGTACTTC,CASSDDTSGPQETQYF
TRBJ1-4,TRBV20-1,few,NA,TGCAGTGCCTTAAGGGGCAGTTCTAATGAAAAACTGTTTTTT,CSALRGSSNEKLFF
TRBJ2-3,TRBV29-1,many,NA,TGCAGCGTTGAAGAGGAGGGGACCCCGGAAAGAAATACGCAGTATTTT,CSVEEEGTPERNTQYF
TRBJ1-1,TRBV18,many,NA,TGTGCCAGCTCACCAGACGGGCAGCGTGCGGAAGCTTTCTTT,CASSPDGQRAEAFF
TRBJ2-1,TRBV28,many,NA,TGTGCCAGCAGAACATGGGCTAGCAATATCAATAGCTTACAGGGTGAGCAGTTCTTC,CASRTWASNINSLQGEQFF
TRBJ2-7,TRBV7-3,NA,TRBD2,TGTGCCAGCAGCAAGCAAGCGGGAGAGGGGTACGAGCAGTACTTC,CASSKQAGEGYEQYF
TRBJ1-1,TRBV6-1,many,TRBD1,TGTGCCAGCAGTTCAAGGGGGCGCAGGACTGAAGCTTTCTTT,CASSSRGRRTEAFF
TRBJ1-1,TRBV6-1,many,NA,TGTGCCAGCAGTCCTTGGACGGTTATGAACACTGAAGCTTTCTTT,CASSPWTVMNTEAFF
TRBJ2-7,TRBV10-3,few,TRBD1,TGTGCCATCAGTGAACGACAGGGGGGGATCGGCGAGCAGTACTTC,CAISERQGGIGEQYF
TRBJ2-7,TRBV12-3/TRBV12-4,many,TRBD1,TGTGCCAGCAGTTTACCCGGAGGACAGGGGTACGAGCAGTACTTC,CASSLPGGQGYEQYF
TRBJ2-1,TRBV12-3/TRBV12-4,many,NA,TGTGCCAGCACCTTGACAGGATCGCACAATGAGCAGTTCTTC,CASTLTGSHNEQFF
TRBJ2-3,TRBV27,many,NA,TGTGCCAGCAGTTCATGGGCGGATACGCAGTATTTT,CASSSWADTQYF
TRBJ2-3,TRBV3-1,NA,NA,TGTGCCAGCAGCCGAGGGGCAGCGGTAGATACGCAGTATTTT,CASSRGAAVDTQYF
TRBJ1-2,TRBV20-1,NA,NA,TGCAGTGCTAGAGACACGGACAGAGTGTTGGGCTACACCTTC,CSARDTDRVLGYTF
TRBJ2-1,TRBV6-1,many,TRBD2,TGTGCCAGCAGTACAGGGACTAGCGGGGCGCGTGGGCAGTTCTTC,CASSTGTSGARGQFF
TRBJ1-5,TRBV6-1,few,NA,TGTGCCAGCAGTGAAGGGTTAAGCCGGCCCCAGCATTTT,CASSEGLSRPQHF
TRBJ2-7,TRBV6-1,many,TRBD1,TGTGCCAGCGGACAGGGGTGGGAATACGAGCAGTACTTC,CASGQGWEYEQYF
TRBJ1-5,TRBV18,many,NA,TGTGCCAGCTCACCATGGGGGCAACGGGATCAGCCCCAGCATTTT,CASSPWGQRDQPQHF
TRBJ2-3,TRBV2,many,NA,TGTGCCCGCCAGCAAAGGGATTACACAGATACGCAGTATTTT,CARQQRDYTDTQYF
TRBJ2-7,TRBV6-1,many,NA,TGTGCCAGCTGGGCGGGACCCTACGAGCAGTACTTC,CASWAGPYEQYF